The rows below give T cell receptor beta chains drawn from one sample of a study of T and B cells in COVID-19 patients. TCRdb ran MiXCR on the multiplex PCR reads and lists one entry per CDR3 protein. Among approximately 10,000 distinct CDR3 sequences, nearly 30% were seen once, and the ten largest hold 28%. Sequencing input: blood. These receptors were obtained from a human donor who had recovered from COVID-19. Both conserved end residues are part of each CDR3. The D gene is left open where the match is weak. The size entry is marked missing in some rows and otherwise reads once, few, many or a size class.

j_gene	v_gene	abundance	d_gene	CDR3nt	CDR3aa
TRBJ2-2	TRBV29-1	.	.	TGCAGCGTTGAAATGCGACAGAAAGCGAACACCGGGGAGCTGTTTTTT	CSVEMRQKANTGELFF
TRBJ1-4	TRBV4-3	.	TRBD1	TGCGCCAGCGGAAGGACAGGGGCGGGTGAAAAACTGTTTTTT	CASGRTGAGEKLFF
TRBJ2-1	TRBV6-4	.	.	TGTGCCAGCAGTGACGGGGCTAGCGCGCGTGAGCAGTTCTTC	CASSDGASAREQFF
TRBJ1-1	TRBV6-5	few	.	TGTGCCAGCAGCCAGAGGGGTAGGGACATAACGTTTATAGGGAACACTGAAGCTTTCTTT	CASSQRGRDITFIGNTEAFF
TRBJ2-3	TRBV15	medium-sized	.	TGTGCCACCAGCAGAGATGTTGCGGGCACAGATACGCAGTATTTT	CATSRDVAGTDTQYF
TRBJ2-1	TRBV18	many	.	TGTGCCAGCTCACCCTCACAGGACTCCTACAATGAGCAGTTCTTC	CASSPSQDSYNEQFF
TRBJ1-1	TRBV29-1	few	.	TGCAGCGTTTCGGAGGTGAACACTGAAGCTTTCTTT	CSVSEVNTEAFF
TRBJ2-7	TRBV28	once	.	TGTGCCAGCAGTTCACCTCAACCCACCTACGAGCAGTACTTC	CASSSPQPTYEQYF
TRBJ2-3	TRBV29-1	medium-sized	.	TGCAGCGTTGAACGGTACGCCTCCACAGATACGCAGTATTTT	CSVERYASTDTQYF
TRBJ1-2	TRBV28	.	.	TGTGCCAGCAGGCCGCCGGGGAGAGGCTACACCTTC	CASRPPGRGYTF
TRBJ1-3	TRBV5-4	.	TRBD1	TGTGCCAGCAGCGGAGGGGACAGGGTTGTTGGAAACACCATATATTTT	CASSGGDRVVGNTIYF
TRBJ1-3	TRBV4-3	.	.	TGCGCCAGCAGCCAAGGGGGAGGGCCTTTGGTGTCTGGAAACACCATATATTTT	CASSQGGGPLVSGNTIYF
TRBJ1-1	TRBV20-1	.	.	TGCAGTGCTAGGAATGCCCTGAACACTGAAGCTTTCTTT	CSARNALNTEAFF
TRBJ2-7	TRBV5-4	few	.	TGTGCCAGCAGCTTGAGAAACAGGGTGGCCGAGCAGTACTTC	CASSLRNRVAEQYF
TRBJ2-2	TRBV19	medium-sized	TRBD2	TGTGCCAGTATACCGACTAGCCTAGCGAACACCGGGGAGCTGTTTTTT	CASIPTSLANTGELFF
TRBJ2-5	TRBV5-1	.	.	TGCGCCAGCAGCTTGGAGCCAGCGGCAGGGGGGGAGACCCAGTACTTC	CASSLEPAAGGETQYF
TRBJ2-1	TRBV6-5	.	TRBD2	TGTGCCAGCAGCCCGACGGGACTAGCGCGGCATGAGCAGTTCTTC	CASSPTGLARHEQFF
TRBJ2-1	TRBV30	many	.	TGTGCCTGGGGCCGAAGAGCGAATGAGCAGTTCTTC	CAWGRRANEQFF
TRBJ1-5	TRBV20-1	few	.	TGCAGTGCTAAATACGCGCGGACAGACCTTCAGCCCCAGCATTTT	CSAKYARTDLQPQHF
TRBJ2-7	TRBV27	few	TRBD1	TGTGCCAGCAGACAGGGGAGCTCCTACGAGCAGTACTTC	CASRQGSSYEQYF
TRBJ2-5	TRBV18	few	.	TGTGCCAGCTCACCACCAATATCGGGGGTCCAAGAGACCCAGTACTTC	CASSPPISGVQETQYF
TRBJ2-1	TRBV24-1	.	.	TGTGCCACCAGTCCACGCACCTACAATGAGCAGTTCTTC	CATSPRTYNEQFF
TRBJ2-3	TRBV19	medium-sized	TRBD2	TGTGCCAGTACCTCCCTAGCGGGATCCACAGATACGCAGTATTTT	CASTSLAGSTDTQYF
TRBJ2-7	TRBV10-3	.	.	TGTGCCATCAGTGAAAAACAAGAACTTCTCAACGAGCAGTACTTC	CAISEKQELLNEQYF
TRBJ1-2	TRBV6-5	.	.	TGTGCCAGCAGTTACTCGGGGTATTTCTCTGGCTACACCTTC	CASSYSGYFSGYTF
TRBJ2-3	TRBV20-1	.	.	TGCAGTGCTAGAGCGGCGACCCGTTACGGCGCAGATACGCAGTATTTT	CSARAATRYGADTQYF
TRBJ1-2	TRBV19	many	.	TGTGCCAGTAGTATAGGGCTCAGTGAATATGGCTACACCTTC	CASSIGLSEYGYTF
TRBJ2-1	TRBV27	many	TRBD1	TGTGCCAGCAGTTTATCGTCGAGACAGGGGGAGAACAATGAGCAGTTCTTC	CASSLSSRQGENNEQFF
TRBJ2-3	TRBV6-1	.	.	TGTGCCAGCAGTGAAGCGCGTGGTGGGGCAGATACGCAGTATTTT	CASSEARGGADTQYF
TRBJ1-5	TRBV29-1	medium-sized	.	TGCAGCGTCGGAACGGATGGCAATCAGCCCCAGCATTTT	CSVGTDGNQPQHF
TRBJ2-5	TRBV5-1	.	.	TGCGCCAGCAGCTTGGTATTTAAGGGGCGCGGAAGGGAGACCCAGTACTTC	CASSLVFKGRGRETQYF
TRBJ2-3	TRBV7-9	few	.	TGTGCCAGCAGCTTAGCCGAGATTGCTAGCTATCTCCGGGCAGATACGCAGTATTTT	CASSLAEIASYLRADTQYF